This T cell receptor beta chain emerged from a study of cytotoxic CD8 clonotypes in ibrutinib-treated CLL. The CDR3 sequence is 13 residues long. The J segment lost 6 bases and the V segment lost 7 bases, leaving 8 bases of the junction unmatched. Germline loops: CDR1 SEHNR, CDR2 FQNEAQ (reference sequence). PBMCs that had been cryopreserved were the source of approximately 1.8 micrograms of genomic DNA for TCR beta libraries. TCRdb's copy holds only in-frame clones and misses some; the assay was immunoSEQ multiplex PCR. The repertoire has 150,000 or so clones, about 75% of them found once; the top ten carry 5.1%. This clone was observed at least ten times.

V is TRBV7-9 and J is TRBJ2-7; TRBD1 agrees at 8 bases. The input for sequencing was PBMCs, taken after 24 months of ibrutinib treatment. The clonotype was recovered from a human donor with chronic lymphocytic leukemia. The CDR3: CASTGGSLFEQYF. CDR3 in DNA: TGTGCCAGCACAGGGGGCTCCCTTTTCGAGCAGTACTTC.